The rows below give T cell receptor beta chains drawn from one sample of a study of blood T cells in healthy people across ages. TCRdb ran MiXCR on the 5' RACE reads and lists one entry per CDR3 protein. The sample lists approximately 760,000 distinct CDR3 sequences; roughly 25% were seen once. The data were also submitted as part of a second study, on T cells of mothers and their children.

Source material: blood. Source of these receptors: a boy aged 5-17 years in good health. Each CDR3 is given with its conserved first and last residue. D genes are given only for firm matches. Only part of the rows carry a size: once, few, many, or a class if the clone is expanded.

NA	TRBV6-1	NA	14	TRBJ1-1	CASSESGVDTEAFF	TGTGCCAGCAGTGAATCGGGTGTAGACACTGAAGCTTTCTTT
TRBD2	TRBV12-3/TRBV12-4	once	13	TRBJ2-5	CASSTGTSEEQYF	TGTGCCAGCAGTACAGGGACTAGCGAAGAGCAGTACTTC
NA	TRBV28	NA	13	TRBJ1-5	CASRGQSHQPQHF	TGTGCCAGCAGAGGACAGTCTCATCAGCCCCAGCATTTT
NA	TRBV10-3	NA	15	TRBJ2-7	CAISESGQDMNERYF	TGTGCCATCAGTGAGTCGGGGCAGGACATGAACGAGCGGTACTTC
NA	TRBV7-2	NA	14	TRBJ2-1	CASGRTGIYNEQFF	TGTGCCAGCGGTCGGACTGGGATCTACAATGAGCAGTTCTTC
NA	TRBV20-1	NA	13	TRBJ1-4	CSAPHREYEKLFF	TGCAGTGCGCCTCATAGGGAGTATGAAAAACTGTTTTTT
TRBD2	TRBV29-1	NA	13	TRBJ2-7	CSAGTSGGFEQYF	TGCAGCGCCGGGACTAGCGGGGGTTTCGAGCAGTACTTC
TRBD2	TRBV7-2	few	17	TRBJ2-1	CASSSTPGLAGAGEQFF	TGTGCCAGCAGCTCAACCCCGGGACTAGCGGGAGCCGGTGAGCAGTTCTTC
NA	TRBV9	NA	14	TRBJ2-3	CASSVTPGPNTQYF	TGTGCCAGCAGCGTAACACCGGGACCCAATACGCAGTATTTT
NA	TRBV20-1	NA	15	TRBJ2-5	CSARDPRDLRETQYF	TGCAGTGCTAGAGACCCTCGGGATCTAAGGGAGACCCAGTACTTC
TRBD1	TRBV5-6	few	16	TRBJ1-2	CASSPGGTGGSYGYTF	TGTGCCAGCAGCCCGGGCGGGACAGGGGGGAGCTATGGCTACACCTTC
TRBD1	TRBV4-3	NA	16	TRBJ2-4	CASSQQTGNPKNIQYF	TGCGCCAGCAGCCAGCAGACAGGGAATCCCAAAAACATTCAGTACTTC
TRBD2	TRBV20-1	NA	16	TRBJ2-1	CSARMVAGASYNEQFF	TGCAGTGCTAGAATGGTAGCGGGAGCGTCCTACAATGAGCAGTTCTTC
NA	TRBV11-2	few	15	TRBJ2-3	CASSPPAGPTDTQYF	TGTGCCAGCAGCCCCCCTGCGGGTCCCACAGATACGCAGTATTTT
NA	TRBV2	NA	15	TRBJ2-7	CASSEEGRGYDEQYF	TGTGCCAGCAGTGAAGAGGGCAGGGGATACGACGAGCAGTACTTC
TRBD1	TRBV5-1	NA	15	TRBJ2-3	CASLQTGGAADTQYF	TGCGCCAGCCTCCAGACAGGGGGCGCGGCAGATACGCAGTATTTT
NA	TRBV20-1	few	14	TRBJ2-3	CSARANSYTDTQYF	TGCAGTGCTAGAGCCAACTCTTACACAGATACGCAGTATTTT
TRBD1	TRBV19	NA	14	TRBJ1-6	CASSAQGASVTLHF	TGTGCCAGTAGTGCGCAGGGGGCGAGCGTCACCCTCCACTTT
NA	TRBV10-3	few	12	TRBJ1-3	CAIRDTGNTIYF	TGTGCCATCAGGGACACTGGAAACACCATATATTTT
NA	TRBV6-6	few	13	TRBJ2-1	CASSYSGDNEQFF	TGTGCTAGCAGTTACTCTGGGGACAATGAGCAGTTCTTC
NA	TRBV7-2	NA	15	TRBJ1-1	CASSLEGQGITEAFF	TGTGCCAGCAGCTTAGAGGGCCAGGGAATCACTGAAGCTTTCTTT
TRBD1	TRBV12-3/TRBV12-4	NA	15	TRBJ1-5	CASSLWDRVEQPQHF	TGTGCCAGCAGCCTTTGGGACAGGGTCGAGCAGCCCCAGCATTTT
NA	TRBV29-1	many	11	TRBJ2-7	CSVAGFGEQYF	TGCAGCGTCGCAGGGTTTGGCGAGCAGTACTTC
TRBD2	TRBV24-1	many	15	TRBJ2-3	CATSHPAGVGDTQYF	TGTGCCACCAGTCATCCAGCGGGAGTAGGTGATACGCAGTATTTT
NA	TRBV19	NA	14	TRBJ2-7	CASSASQVSYEQYF	TGTGCCAGTAGTGCGTCACAGGTGTCCTACGAGCAGTACTTC
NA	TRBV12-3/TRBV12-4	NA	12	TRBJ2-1	CASSPSIDEQFF	TGTGCCAGCAGTCCCTCGATCGATGAGCAGTTCTTC
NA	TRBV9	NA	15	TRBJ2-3	CASSVEGLITDTQYF	TGTGCCAGCAGCGTAGAGGGACTGATCACAGATACGCAGTATTTT
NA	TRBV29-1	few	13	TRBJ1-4	CSVDGGVNEKLFF	TGCAGCGTTGATGGGGGGGTAAATGAAAAACTGTTTTTT
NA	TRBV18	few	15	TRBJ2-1	CASPPRNGRDNEQFF	TGTGCCAGCCCACCCCGAAACGGGCGCGACAATGAGCAGTTCTTC
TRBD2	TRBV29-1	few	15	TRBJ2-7	CSVPRFLAVPDEQYF	TGCAGCGTTCCCCGGTTTCTAGCGGTACCTGACGAGCAGTACTTC
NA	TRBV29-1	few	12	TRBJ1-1	CSAGRMSTEAFF	TGCAGCGCTGGCAGGATGAGCACTGAAGCTTTCTTT
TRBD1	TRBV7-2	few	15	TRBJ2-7	CASSRDRGVLYEQYF	TGTGCCAGCAGCCGGGACAGGGGGGTCCTCTACGAGCAGTACTTC
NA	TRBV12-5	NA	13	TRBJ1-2	CASGLDSNYGYTF	TGTGCTAGTGGCCTCGACAGCAACTATGGCTACACCTTC
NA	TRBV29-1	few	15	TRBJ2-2	CSVGKGGMATGELFF	TGCAGCGTTGGGAAGGGGGGAATGGCCACCGGGGAGCTGTTTTTT
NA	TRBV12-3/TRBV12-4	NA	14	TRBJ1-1	CASSLWYRDTEAFF	TGTGCCAGCAGTTTATGGTACAGAGACACTGAAGCTTTCTTT
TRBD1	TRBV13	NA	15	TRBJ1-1	CASSFDRGMNTEAFF	TGTGCCAGCAGCTTCGACAGGGGTATGAACACTGAAGCTTTCTTT
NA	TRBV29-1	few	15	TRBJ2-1	CSVDRAVSTYNEQFF	TGCAGCGTTGATCGAGCTGTTTCTACCTACAATGAGCAGTTCTTC
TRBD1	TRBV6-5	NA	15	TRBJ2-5	CASSYQGQGAVTQYF	TGTGCCAGCAGTTACCAAGGACAGGGGGCCGTGACCCAGTACTTC
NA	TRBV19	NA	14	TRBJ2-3	CASSNGASTDTQYF	TGTGCCAGTAGTAACGGGGCTAGCACAGATACGCAGTATTTT
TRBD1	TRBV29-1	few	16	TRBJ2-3	CSVGPGTGASTGTQYF	TGCAGCGTTGGCCCCGGGACAGGGGCCAGCACAGGTACGCAGTATTTT
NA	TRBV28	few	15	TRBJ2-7	CASSLSPAANYEQYF	TGTGCCAGCAGTTTATCACCAGCGGCTAACTACGAGCAGTACTTC
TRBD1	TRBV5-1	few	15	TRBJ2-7	CASSSSSGTGHEQYF	TGCGCCAGCAGCTCATCTTCCGGGACAGGACATGAGCAGTACTTC
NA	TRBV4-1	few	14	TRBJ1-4	CASSPGGRGEKLFF	TGCGCCAGCAGCCCGGGGGGGAGGGGGGAAAAACTGTTTTTT
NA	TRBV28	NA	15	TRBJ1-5	CASSFEGVKDQPQHF	TGTGCCAGCAGTTTCGAGGGGGTGAAAGATCAGCCCCAGCATTTT
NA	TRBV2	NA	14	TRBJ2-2	CASRLDGNTGELFF	TGTGCCAGCAGGCTGGACGGGAACACCGGGGAGCTGTTTTTT
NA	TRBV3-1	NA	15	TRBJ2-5	CASSLEFEVGETQYF	TGTGCCAGCAGCCTCGAGTTCGAAGTGGGGGAGACCCAGTACTTC
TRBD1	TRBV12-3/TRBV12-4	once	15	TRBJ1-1	CASSSRDRGFTEAFF	TGTGCCAGCAGTTCACGGGACAGGGGATTTACTGAAGCTTTCTTT
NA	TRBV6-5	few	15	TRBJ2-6	CASRDPSSGANVLTF	TGTGCCAGCAGGGACCCTAGCTCTGGGGCCAACGTCCTGACTTTC
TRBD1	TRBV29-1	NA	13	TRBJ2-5	CSAGATGEETQYF	TGCAGCGCCGGAGCTACAGGGGAAGAGACCCAGTACTTC
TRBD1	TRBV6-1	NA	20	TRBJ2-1	CASRPLSVGQGAAFYNEQFF	TGTGCCAGCAGACCCCTCTCAGTGGGACAGGGGGCGGCCTTCTACAATGAGCAGTTCTTC
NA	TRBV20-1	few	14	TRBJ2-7	CSAVGVGTYYEQYF	TGCAGTGCTGTTGGGGTGGGGACATACTACGAGCAGTACTTC
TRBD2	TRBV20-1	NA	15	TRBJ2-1	CSARPGLAPHNEQFF	TGCAGTGCTAGACCCGGACTAGCGCCACACAATGAGCAGTTCTTC
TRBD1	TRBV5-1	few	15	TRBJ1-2	CASSSRQGYNYGYTF	TGCGCCAGCAGCTCCAGACAGGGGTATAACTATGGCTACACCTTC
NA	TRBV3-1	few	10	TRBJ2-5	CASSQDRRGF	TGTGCCAGCAGCCAAGATCGACGAGGCTTC
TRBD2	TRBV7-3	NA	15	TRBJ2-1	CASSSIGGDYNEQFF	TGTGCCAGCAGCTCAATCGGGGGGGACTACAATGAGCAGTTCTTC
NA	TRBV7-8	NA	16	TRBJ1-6	CASSLAGSGDNSPLHF	TGTGCCAGCAGCTTAGCTGGATCGGGGGACAATTCACCCCTCCACTTT
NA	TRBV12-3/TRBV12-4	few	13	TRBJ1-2	CASSLFVGYGYTF	TGTGCCAGCAGTTTATTTGTCGGCTATGGCTACACCTTC
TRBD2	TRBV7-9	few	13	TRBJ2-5	CAVGLAAQETQYF	TGTGCCGTCGGACTAGCGGCACAAGAGACCCAGTACTTC
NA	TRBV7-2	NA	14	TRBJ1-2	CASSILPENYGYTF	TGTGCCAGCAGCATCCTTCCGGAGAACTATGGCTACACCTTC